Each of the 22 T cell receptor beta chains below was sequenced from the same sample in a study of shared T cell receptors in the human thymus (dated by TCRdb to about 2021). The library was obtained by the immunoSEQ multiplex PCR assay. The table comes from immuneACCESS by way of TCRdb, which keeps in-frame sequences with V and J called. Part of the clones is missing from these tables; in studies checked, under half for an unresolved V gene and the rest for unknown reasons. The sample table records some 640,000 clones; roughly 86% of these occur just once. About 0.0094% of the sample comes from the top ten. The data were also submitted as part of a second study, on human thymus T cells.

Sequenced material: thymocytes. All receptors derive from a boy in the first two years of life with a congenital heart defect. Donor details come from another sample of the same person, matched by shared clones.

The J gene is TRBJ1-5, the V gene TRBV6-5; D remains unclear. Trimming stripped 5 bases from V and 3 bases from J, with 11 bases between. There are 14 residues in the CDR3. Germline V gene lookup returns CDR1 MNHEY and CDR2 SVGAGI. The CDR3 nucleotides read TGTGCCAGCAGTCACACGAGGGACAATCAGCCCCAGCATTTT. Residues: CASSHTRDNQPQHF.

The V call is TRBV7-9, the J call TRBJ2-2, with 12 bases matching TRBD2. V was clipped by 4 bases and J by 6 bases; unmatched bases: 9. In germline, CDR1 is SEHNR, CDR2 FQNEAQ (reference sequence). This CDR3 has 17 amino acids. This CDR3 is CASSSLALAGGPGELFF. The CDR3 nucleotides are TGTGCCAGCAGCTCGCTGGCCCTAGCGGGAGGGCCCGGGGAGCTGTTTTTT. Full variable domain (remainder filled in from reference TRBV7-9 and TRBJ2-2): DTGVSQNPRHKITKRGQNVTFRCDPISEHNRLYWYRQTLGQGPEFLTYFQNEAQLEKSRLLSDRFSAERPKGSFSTLEIQRTEQGDSAMYLCASSSLALAGGPGELFFGEGSRLTVL.

The sample holds a few counts of this clone. Other DNA sequences in the same sample also yield this CDR3. The chain recombines TRBV7-9 with TRBJ1-6; 9 bases agree with TRBD1. Germline CDR1 and CDR2: SEHNR and FQNEAQ (reference sequence). CDR3 length: 16 amino acids. V lost 5 bases, J lost 5 bases, and 7 bases stayed unmatched. The CDR3 loop is CASSTGQGQNNSPLHF. The CDR3 DNA is TGTGCCAGCAGCACGGGACAGGGCCAGAATAATTCACCCCTCCACTTT. Combining the CDR3 with reference TRBV7-9 and TRBJ1-6 gives the whole variable domain DTGVSQNPRHKITKRGQNVTFRCDPISEHNRLYWYRQTLGQGPEFLTYFQNEAQLEKSRLLSDRFSAERPKGSFSTLEIQRTEQGDSAMYLCASSTGQGQNNSPLHFGNGTRLTVT.

The V gene is TRBV4-1, the J gene TRBJ2-3; 8 bases agree with TRBD2. V was pared by 7 bases and J by 3 bases, with 18 bases of the junction left unmatched. This CDR3 has 18 residues. Germline values: CDR1 MGHRA, CDR2 YSYEKL. The CDR3 protein is CASKEGLGDRGGTDTQYF. As DNA, the CDR3 is TGCGCCAGCAAAGAGGGTCTAGGTGATCGGGGGGGTACAGATACGCAGTATTTT.

The chain carries TRBV9 and TRBJ2-2; a weak D match, TRBD2 (6 bases). This CDR3 has 16 amino acids. Trimming removed 0 bases from V and 7 bases from J, with 16 bases in between. CDR1 and CDR2 (germline): SGDLS, YYNGEE. The chain's CDR3 is CASSVERGGESGELFF. The DNA for the CDR3 is TGTGCCAGCAGCGTAGAAAGGGGCGGGGAGAGCGGGGAGCTGTTTTTT.

The V gene is TRBV28, the J gene TRBJ1-5, with no clear D. The CDR3 is made up of 14 amino acids. V was pared by 3 bases and J by 5 bases, with 11 bases between. Germline V CDR1 and CDR2: MDHEN, SYDVKM. DNA of the CDR3: TGTGCCAGCAGTTTGCCTCAGGATTATCAGCCCCAGCATTTT. Translation gives CASSLPQDYQPQHF. The full variable domain, completed using reference TRBV28 and TRBJ1-5, is DVKVTQSSRYLVKRTGEKVFLECVQDMDHENMFWYRQDPGLGLRLIYFSYDVKMKEKGDIPEGYSVSREKKERFSLILESASTNQTSMYLCASSLPQDYQPQHFGDGTRLSIL.

The chain has TRBV6-5 and TRBJ1-6; 11 bases are a match to TRBD1. Trimming removed 6 bases from V and 14 bases from J; junction bases left unmatched: 9. The CDR3 is made up of 14 amino acids. CDR1 is MNHEY and CDR2 is SVGAGI in the germline V gene. CDR3 sequence: CASRSGTGGGSLHF. CDR3 bases: TGTGCCAGCAGGTCTGGGACAGGGGGTGGGTCCCTCCACTTT.

The chain recombines TRBV7-9 with TRBJ1-6; D may be TRBD1 (5 bases). The CDR3 totals 15 residues. Germline loops: CDR1 SEHNR, CDR2 FQNEAQ (reference sequence). The V end was cut by 6 bases, the J end by 4 bases, with 13 bases between. The CDR3 DNA reads TGTGCCAGCAGGACCGGACACACGTATAATTCACCCCTCCACTTT. Translating gives CASRTGHTYNSPLHF.

The chain links TRBV6-1 to TRBJ1-1; TRBD1 is a possible D gene (5 bases). The CDR3 has 11 amino acids. Trimming took off 11 bases at V and 5 bases at J, with 12 bases between the two ends. In germline, CDR1 is MNHNS, CDR2 SASEGT. CDR3 residues: CAAGRGTEAFF. The CDR3 region has the DNA TGTGCCGCAGGTAGGGGTACTGAAGCTTTCTTT.

The genes are TRBV14 and TRBJ1-6; D is possibly TRBD1 (6 bases). V was pared by 1 base and J by 8 bases, with 18 bases between. CDR1 and CDR2 (germline): SGHDN, FVKESK. The CDR3 length is 17 residues. The CDR3 DNA sequence: TGTGCCAGCAGCCAAGCCTTTCGGACAGAAGAGGATTCACCCCTCCACTTT. This translates into CASSQAFRTEEDSPLHF.

The J gene is TRBJ1-5, the V gene TRBV28, with D tentatively TRBD1 (6 bases). This CDR3 spans 14 amino acids. The germline V gene encodes CDR1 MDHEN and CDR2 SYDVKM. Trimming left V 5 bases short and J 6 bases short, with 14 bases between. The CDR3 nucleotides read TGTGCCAGCAGTCTTGGCAGGGGAACTCAGCCCCAGCATTTT. Translated, it gives CASSLGRGTQPQHF.

The chain combines TRBV19 with TRBJ2-7; possibly TRBD1 for D (7 bases). The germline gives CDR1 LNHDA, CDR2 SQIVND (reference sequence). Trimming shortened V by 3 bases and J by 5 bases, and 14 bases separated the two germline ends. The CDR3 sequence is 14 residues long. The CDR3 region has the DNA TGTGCCAGTAGTATCGGCGGCAGGGGGGACGAGCAGTACTTC. Residues: CASSIGGRGDEQYF.

The chain joins TRBV28 to TRBJ2-7; 9 bases fit TRBD2. CDR1 is MDHEN and CDR2 is SYDVKM in the germline V gene. The J segment lost 3 bases and the V segment lost 5 bases, leaving 17 bases of the junction unmatched. The CDR3 loop spans 18 amino acids. In DNA, the CDR3 is TGTGCCAGCAGTCTAAAGGACAGCCAGGGACTAGCATACTACGAGCAGTACTTC. Translating it yields CASSLKDSQGLAYYEQYF.

The chain combines TRBV27 with TRBJ2-3; 10 nucleotides align to TRBD2. The V gene's germline CDR1 is MNHEY and CDR2 SMNVEV (reference sequence). V was clipped by 7 bases and J by 2 bases; unmatched bases: 15. The CDR3 is made up of 18 amino acids. CDR3 sequence: CASKNEAGGPPATDTQYF. Written as DNA, the CDR3 is TGTGCCAGCAAGAATGAAGCGGGGGGGCCCCCTGCCACAGATACGCAGTATTTT.

The V and J genes are TRBV28 and TRBJ1-5; 7 positions match TRBD1. Germline loops: CDR1 MDHEN, CDR2 SYDVKM. After removal of 2 bases from V and 7 bases from J, the junction contained 8 bases not matched to a gene. The CDR3 has 15 amino acids. The CDR3 loop reads CASSLGDSQRQPQHF. DNA for the CDR3: TGTGCCAGCAGTTTAGGGGACAGCCAAAGGCAGCCCCAGCATTTT.

About this clone itself: A junction boundary mismatches the germline segment, possibly from a read error. The rearrangement joins TRBV10-3 to TRBJ1-5; 10 nucleotides agree with TRBD1. This CDR3 is built from 17 residues. CDR1 and CDR2 (germline): ENHRY, SYGVKD. CDR3: CAIREWTGGAHNQPQHF. The CDR3 DNA follows: TGTGCCATCAGGGAGTGGACAGGGGGAGCACACAATCAGCCCCAGCATTTT.

J is TRBJ1-1 and V is TRBV18, with 12 bases lining up with TRBD1. With 3 bases clipped from V and 5 bases from J, the junction kept 13 bases outside the gene matches. This CDR3 spans 18 amino acids. CDR1 and CDR2 (germline): KGHSH, LQKENI. CDR3 sequence reads: CASSPPPGQGASGTEAFF. CDR3 nucleotides: TGTGCCAGCTCACCGCCTCCGGGACAGGGGGCTTCAGGGACTGAAGCTTTCTTT.

This sequence joins TRBV2 and TRBJ2-5; D possibly corresponds to TRBD1 (5 bases). The germline V and J ends were trimmed by 8 bases and 1 base, with 11 bases remaining between them. Germline CDR1 reads SNHLY; CDR2 reads FYNNEI. The CDR3 runs 13 residues. The chain's CDR3 is CASQTDLQETQYF. Written as DNA, the CDR3 is TGTGCCAGCCAGACAGATCTCCAAGAGACCCAGTACTTC.

The chain combines TRBV19 with TRBJ1-1; TRBD1 might be the D (5 bases). Germline values: CDR1 LNHDA, CDR2 SQIVND (reference sequence). CDR3 size: 17 residues. The ends were cut back, 0 bases at V and 0 bases at J, with 14 bases in the middle. The DNA of the CDR3 is TGTGCCAGTAGTATAGAACGGACATATAAAATGAACACTGAAGCTTTCTTT. As protein: CASSIERTYKMNTEAFF. Full variable domain (rest looked up from reference TRBV19 and TRBJ1-1): DGGITQSPKYLFRKEGQNVTLSCEQNLNHDAMYWYRQDPGQGLRLIYYSQIVNDFQKGDIAEGYSVSREKKESFPLTVTSAQKNPTAFYLCASSIERTYKMNTEAFFGQGTRLTVV.

The chain carries TRBV9 and TRBJ2-3; 8 bases are a match to TRBD2. Germline V gene lookup returns CDR1 SGDLS and CDR2 YYNGEE. The CDR3 length is 16 residues. Trimming at V came to 1 base and at J to 2 bases, leaving 6 bases not matched to a gene. CDR3 sequence (DNA): TGTGCCAGCAGCGTAACCCCCGGGAGGGACACAGATACGCAGTATTTT. Encoded protein: CASSVTPGRDTDTQYF.

The CDR3 region is CASSQSPFETSGRSHEQYF. The CDR3 region has the DNA TGCGCCAGCAGCCAGTCACCCTTCGAAACTAGCGGGAGATCCCACGAGCAGTACTTC. This sequence joins TRBV4-3 and TRBJ2-7, with 11 bases aligning to TRBD2. The germline V gene has CDR1 LGHNA and CDR2 YSLEER. CDR3 size: 19 residues. J was trimmed by 5 bases and V by 3 bases; bases with no gene match: 18.

This clone was detected only a few times. The chain is built from TRBV18 and TRBJ2-7; 11 bases line up with TRBD1. This CDR3 is 18 amino acids long. Germline V CDR1 and CDR2: KGHSH, LQKENI. V trimming: 0 bases; J trimming: 3 bases; junction bases outside the gene matches: 10. CDR3 DNA sequence: TGTGCCAGCTCACCACCTAGGGCCCGGGACAGGGGGGGCTACGAGCAGTACTTC. This codes for CASSPPRARDRGGYEQYF.